The following is a TCR beta chain sequence with its context. Specified treatment: oral pan-JAK inhibitor, 5-10 mg twice daily. This record comes from a study of CD8+ T cells in alopecia areata. CDR3 length: 13 residues. From germline, CDR1 is GTSNPN and CDR2 SVGIG (reference sequence). V was shortened by 3 bases and J by 9 bases, with 12 bases between the two germline ends. RNA was isolated and reverse transcribed to cDNA, the sequencing template. Only in-frame clones appear in the TCRdb table, and some are missing; sequencing was by immunoSEQ multiplex PCR. Found here are 150,000 to 200,000 clones, less than 70% of them singletons; the top ten hold approximately 14%.

The chain joins TRBV30 to TRBJ1-6; D not certain. Sequencing was performed on CD4+ T cells sorted from blood, taken at week 24, from a patient treated with tofacitinib. The source of this sequence is a human donor with alopecia areata. CDR3 sequence: CAWRYGGLSPLHF. The DNA of the CDR3 is TGTGCCTGGAGGTACGGCGGACTTTCACCCCTCCACTTT.